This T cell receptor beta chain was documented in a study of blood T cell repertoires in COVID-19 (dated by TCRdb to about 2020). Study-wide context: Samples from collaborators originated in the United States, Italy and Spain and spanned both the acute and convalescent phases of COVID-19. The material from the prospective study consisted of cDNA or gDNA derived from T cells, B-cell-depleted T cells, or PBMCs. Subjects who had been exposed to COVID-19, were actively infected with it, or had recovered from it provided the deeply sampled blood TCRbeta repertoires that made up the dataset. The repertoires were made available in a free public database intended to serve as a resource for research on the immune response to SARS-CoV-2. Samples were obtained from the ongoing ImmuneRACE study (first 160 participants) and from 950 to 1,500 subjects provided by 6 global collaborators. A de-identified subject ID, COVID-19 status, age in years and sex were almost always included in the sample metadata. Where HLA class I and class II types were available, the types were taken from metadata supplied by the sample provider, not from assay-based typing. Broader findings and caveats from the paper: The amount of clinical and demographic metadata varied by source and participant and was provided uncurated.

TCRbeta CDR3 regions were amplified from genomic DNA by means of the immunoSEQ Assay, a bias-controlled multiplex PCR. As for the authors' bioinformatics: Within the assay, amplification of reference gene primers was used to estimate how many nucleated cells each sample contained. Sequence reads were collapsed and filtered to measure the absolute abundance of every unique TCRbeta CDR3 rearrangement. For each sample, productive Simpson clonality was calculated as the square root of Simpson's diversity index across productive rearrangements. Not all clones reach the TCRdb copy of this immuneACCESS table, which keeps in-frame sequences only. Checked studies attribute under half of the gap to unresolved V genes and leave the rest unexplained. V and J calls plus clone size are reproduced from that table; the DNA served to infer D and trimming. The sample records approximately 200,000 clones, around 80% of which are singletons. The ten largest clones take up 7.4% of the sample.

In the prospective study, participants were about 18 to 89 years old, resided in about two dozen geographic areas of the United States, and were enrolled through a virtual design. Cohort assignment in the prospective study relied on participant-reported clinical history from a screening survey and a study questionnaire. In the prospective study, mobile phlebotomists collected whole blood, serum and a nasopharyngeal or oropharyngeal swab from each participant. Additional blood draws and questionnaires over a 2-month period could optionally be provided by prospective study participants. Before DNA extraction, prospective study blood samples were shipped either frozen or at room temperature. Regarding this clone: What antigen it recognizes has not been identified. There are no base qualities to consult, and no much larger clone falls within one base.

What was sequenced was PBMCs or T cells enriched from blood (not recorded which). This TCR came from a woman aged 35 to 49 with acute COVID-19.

At the DNA level, the sequence is TGTGCCAGCAACCCGGGGGGGACTGGATCACCCCTCCACTTT. Its coded protein is CASNPGGTGSPLHF. This sequence uses TRBV28 and TRBJ1-6; TRBD1 is possibly the D segment (5 matching bases). The CDR3, from cysteine to phenylalanine, totals 14 residues. The CDR3 DNA has 42 bases and is translated from base 1. The junction carries 17 bases between V and J, which are trimmed by 7 bases and 10 bases respectively. According to the germline V gene, CDR1 reads MDHEN and CDR2 reads SYDVKM.